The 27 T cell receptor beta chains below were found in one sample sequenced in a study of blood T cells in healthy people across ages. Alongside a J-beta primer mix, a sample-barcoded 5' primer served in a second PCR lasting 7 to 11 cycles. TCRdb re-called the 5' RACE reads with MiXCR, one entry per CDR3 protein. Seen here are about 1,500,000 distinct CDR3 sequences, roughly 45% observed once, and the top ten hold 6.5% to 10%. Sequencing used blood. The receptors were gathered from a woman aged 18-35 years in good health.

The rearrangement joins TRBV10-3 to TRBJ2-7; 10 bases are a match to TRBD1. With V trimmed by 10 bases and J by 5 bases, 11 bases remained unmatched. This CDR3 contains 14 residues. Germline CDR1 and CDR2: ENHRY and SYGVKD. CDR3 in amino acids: CATTLGQGVDEQYF. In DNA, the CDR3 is TGTGCCACCACCCTAGGACAGGGGGTCGACGAGCAGTACTTC.

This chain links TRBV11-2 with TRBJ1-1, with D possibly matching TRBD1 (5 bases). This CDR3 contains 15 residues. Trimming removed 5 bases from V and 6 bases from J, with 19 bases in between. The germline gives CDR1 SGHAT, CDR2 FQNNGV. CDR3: CASSPGAGRAAEAFF. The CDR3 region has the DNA TGTGCCAGCAGCCCCGGGGCGGGGAGAGCCGCTGAAGCTTTCTTT. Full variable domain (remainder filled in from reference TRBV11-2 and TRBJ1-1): EAGVAQSPRYKIIEKRQSVAFWCNPISGHATLYWYQQILGQGPKLLIQFQNNGVVDDSQLPKDRFSAERLKGVDSTLKIQPAKLEDSAVYLCASSPGAGRAAEAFFGQGTRLTVV.

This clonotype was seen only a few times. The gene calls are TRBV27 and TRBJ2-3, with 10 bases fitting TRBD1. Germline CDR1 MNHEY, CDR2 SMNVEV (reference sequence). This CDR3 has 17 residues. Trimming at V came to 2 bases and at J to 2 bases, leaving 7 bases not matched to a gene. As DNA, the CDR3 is TGTGCCAGCAGTTTAGCCGGGACAGGGGTATCCACAGATACGCAGTATTTT. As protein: CASSLAGTGVSTDTQYF.

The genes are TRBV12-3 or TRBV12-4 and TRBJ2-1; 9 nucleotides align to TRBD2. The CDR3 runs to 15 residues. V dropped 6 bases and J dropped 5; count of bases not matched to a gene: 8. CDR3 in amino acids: CASSLASGVHNEQFF. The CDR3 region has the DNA TGTGCCAGCAGCCTGGCTAGCGGGGTCCACAATGAGCAGTTCTTC.

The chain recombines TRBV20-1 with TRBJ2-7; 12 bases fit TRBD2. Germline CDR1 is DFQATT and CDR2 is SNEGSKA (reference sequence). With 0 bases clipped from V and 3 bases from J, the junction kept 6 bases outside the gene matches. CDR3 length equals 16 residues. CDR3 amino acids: CSARDPSSGGDYEQYF. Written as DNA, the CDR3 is TGCAGTGCTAGAGATCCCTCTAGCGGGGGGGACTACGAGCAGTACTTC.

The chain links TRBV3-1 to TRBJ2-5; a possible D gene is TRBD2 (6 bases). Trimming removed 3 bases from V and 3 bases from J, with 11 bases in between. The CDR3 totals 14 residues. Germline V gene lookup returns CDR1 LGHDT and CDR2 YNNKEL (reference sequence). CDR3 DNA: TGTGCCAGCAGCCACGAGGTAGCGGAAGAGACCCAGTACTTC. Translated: CASSHEVAEETQYF.

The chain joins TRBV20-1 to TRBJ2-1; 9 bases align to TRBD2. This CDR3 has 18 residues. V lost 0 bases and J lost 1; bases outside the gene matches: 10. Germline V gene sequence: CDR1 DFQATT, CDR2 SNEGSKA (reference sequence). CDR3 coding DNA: TGCAGTGCTAGAGATCAATCCGGGACTAGCATTTCCTACAATGAGCAGTTCTTC. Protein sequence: CSARDQSGTSISYNEQFF.

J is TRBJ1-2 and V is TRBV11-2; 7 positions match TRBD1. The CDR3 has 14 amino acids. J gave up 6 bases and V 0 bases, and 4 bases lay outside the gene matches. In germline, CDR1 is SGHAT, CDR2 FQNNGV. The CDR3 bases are TGTGCCAGCAGCTTAGAGTTCACAGGGGATGGCTACACCTTC. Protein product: CASSLEFTGDGYTF.

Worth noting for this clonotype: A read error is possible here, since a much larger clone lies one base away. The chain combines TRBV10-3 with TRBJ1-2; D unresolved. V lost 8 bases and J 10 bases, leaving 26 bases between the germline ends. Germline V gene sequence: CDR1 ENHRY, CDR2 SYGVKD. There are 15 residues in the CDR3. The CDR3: CAILPDVPSPSVYTF. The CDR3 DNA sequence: TGTGCCATCCTCCCGGACGTACCCAGTCCATCCGTCTACACCTTC.

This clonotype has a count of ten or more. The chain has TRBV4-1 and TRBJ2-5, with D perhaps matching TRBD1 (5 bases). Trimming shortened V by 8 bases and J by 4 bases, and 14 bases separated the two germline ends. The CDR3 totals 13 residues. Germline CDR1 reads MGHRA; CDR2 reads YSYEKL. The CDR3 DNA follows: TGCGCCAGCTCGACCCCTAGGGGAGAGACCCAGTACTTC. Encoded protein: CASSTPRGETQYF.

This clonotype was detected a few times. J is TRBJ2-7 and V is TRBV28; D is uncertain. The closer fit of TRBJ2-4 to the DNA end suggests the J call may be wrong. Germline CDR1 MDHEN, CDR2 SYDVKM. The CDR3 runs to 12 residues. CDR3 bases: TGTGCCAGCAGCCTGTACGGTAACATTCAGTACTTC. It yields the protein CASSLYGNIQYF.

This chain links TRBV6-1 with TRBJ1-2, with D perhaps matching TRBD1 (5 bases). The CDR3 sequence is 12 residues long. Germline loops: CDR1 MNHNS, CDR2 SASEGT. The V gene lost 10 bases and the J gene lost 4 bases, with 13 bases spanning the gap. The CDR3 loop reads CATEGDSYGYTF. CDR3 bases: TGTGCCACCGAGGGTGACAGCTATGGCTACACCTTC.

The CDR3 sequence is CAWTGPDGGYGYTF. CDR3 in DNA: TGTGCCTGGACGGGACCGGACGGCGGATACGGCTACACCTTC. V and J are TRBV30 and TRBJ1-2, with D maybe TRBD1 (5 bases). The CDR3 covers 14 residues. The germline V gene encodes CDR1 GTSNPN and CDR2 SVGIG (reference sequence). Trimming shortened V by 4 bases and J by 8 bases, and 20 bases separated the two germline ends.

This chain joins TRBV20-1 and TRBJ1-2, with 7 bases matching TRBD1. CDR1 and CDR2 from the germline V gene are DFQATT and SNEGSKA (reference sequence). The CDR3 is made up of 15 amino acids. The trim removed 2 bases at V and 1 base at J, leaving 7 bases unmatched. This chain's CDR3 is CSARPGNRGNYGYTF. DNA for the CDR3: TGCAGTGCTAGACCCGGAAACAGGGGTAACTATGGCTACACCTTC.

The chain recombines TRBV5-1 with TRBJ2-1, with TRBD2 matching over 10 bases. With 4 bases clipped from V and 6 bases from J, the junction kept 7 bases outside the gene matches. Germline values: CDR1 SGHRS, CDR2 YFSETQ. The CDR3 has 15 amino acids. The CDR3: CASSDPGLASNEQFF. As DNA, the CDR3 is TGCGCCAGCAGCGACCCGGGACTAGCGAGCAATGAGCAGTTCTTC.

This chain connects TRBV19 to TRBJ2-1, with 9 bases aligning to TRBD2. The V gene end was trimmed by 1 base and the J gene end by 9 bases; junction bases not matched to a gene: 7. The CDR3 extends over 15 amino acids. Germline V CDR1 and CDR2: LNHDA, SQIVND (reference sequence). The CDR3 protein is CASSIGAGGGGEQFF. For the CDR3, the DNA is TGTGCCAGTAGTATAGGAGCGGGGGGTGGGGGTGAGCAGTTCTTC.

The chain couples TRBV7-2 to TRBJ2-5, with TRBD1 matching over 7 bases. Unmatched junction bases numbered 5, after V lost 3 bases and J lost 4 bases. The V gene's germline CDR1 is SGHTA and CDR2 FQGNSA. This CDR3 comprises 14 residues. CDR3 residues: CASSFLGGTETQYF. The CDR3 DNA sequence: TGTGCCAGCAGCTTCTTAGGGGGCACAGAGACCCAGTACTTC. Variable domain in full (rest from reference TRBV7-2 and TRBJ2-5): GAGVSQSPSNKVTEKGKDVELRCDPISGHTALYWYRQSLGQGLEFLIYFQGNSAPDKSGLPSDRFSAERTGGSVSTLTIQRTQQEDSAVYLCASSFLGGTETQYFGPGTRLLVL.

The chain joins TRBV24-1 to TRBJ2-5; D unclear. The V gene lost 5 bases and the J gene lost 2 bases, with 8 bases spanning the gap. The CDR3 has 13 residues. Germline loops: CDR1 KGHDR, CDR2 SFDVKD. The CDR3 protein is CATSAGGQETQYF. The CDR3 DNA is TGTGCCACCAGTGCGGGCGGACAAGAGACCCAGTACTTC.

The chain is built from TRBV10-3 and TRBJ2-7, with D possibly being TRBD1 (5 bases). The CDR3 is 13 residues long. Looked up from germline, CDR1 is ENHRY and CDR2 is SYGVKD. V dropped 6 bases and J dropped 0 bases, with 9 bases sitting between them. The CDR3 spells CAIRTDISYEQYF. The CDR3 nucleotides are TGTGCCATCAGGACGGACATCTCCTACGAGCAGTACTTC.

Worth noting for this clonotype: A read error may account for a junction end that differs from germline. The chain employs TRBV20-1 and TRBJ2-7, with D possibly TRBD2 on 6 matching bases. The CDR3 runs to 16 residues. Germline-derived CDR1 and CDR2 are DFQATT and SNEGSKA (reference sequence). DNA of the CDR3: TGCAGTGCGAGAGGTCGGGACTCTGGCACCTACAATGAGCAGTACTTC. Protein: CSARGRDSGTYNEQYF.

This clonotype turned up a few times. CDR3 residues: CASRGRGPLNTEAFF. CDR3 DNA: TGCGCCAGTAGAGGTCGGGGGCCCCTGAACACTGAAGCTTTCTTT. The chain joins TRBV5-1 to TRBJ1-1; D possibly corresponds to TRBD1 (6 bases). This CDR3 has 15 residues. V was trimmed by 8 bases and J by 0 bases, leaving 17 bases between them. The germline gives CDR1 SGHRS, CDR2 YFSETQ.

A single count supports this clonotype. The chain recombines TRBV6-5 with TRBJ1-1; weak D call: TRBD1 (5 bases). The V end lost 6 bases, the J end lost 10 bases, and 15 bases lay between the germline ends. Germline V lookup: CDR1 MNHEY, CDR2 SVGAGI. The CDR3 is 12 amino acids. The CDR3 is CASRPTSGGAFF. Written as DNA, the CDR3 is TGTGCCAGCAGGCCTACTTCGGGGGGAGCTTTCTTT.

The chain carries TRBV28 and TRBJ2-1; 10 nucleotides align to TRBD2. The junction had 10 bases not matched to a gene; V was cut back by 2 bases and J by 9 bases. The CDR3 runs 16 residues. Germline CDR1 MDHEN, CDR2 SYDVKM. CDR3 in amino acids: CASSLGASGRWGEQFF. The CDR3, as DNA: TGTGCCAGCAGTTTAGGTGCTAGCGGGAGATGGGGTGAGCAGTTCTTC.

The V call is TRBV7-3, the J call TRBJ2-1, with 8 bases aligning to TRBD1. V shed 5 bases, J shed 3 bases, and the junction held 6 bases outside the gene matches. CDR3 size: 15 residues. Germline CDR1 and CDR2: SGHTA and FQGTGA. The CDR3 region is CASSTGQGLYNEQFF. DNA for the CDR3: TGTGCCAGCAGCACCGGACAGGGCCTCTACAATGAGCAGTTCTTC.

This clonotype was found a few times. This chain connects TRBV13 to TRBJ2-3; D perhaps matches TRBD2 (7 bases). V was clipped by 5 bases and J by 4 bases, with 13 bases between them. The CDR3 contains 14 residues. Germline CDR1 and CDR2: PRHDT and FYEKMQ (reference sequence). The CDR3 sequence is CASSTQGGPDTQYF. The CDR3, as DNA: TGTGCCAGCAGCACACAGGGAGGGCCAGATACGCAGTATTTT.

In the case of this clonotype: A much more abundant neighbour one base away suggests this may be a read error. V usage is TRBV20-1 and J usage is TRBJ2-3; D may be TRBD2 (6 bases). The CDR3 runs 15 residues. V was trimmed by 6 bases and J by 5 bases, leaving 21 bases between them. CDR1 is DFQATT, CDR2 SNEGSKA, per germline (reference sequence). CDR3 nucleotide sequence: TGCAGTGCCGATCGGGGACTCCCTGGGGTAGATACGCAGTATTTT. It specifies CSADRGLPGVDTQYF.

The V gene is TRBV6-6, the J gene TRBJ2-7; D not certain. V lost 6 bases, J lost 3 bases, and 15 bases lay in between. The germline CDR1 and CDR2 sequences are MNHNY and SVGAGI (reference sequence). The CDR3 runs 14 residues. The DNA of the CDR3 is TGTGCCAGCAGCCCCATTAGTTATGACTACGAGCAGTACTTC. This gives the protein CASSPISYDYEQYF.